This T cell receptor (beta chain) appears in the sequencing data of a study of blood T cells in healthy people across ages. Overall study results and limits: Naive CD4+ cell counts and diversity both ran higher in long-lived than in aged donors. Correlation between TCR beta diversity and naive T cell percentage was strong.

Collection of 8.5 to 10 milliliters of peripheral blood was performed for each donor. The authors ran a second PCR of about 6 to 11 cycles using a sample-barcoded 5' primer and a J-beta primer mix. TCRdb re-derived calls from the 5' RACE reads in MiXCR, one entry per CDR3 protein. There are 660,000 or so distinct CDR3 sequences in the sample; roughly 58% occur only once, and 30% to 40% lies in the top ten. In its sample, this clonotype was seen a few times. The antigen remains undetermined. The receptor was derived from a man aged 55 to 70 in good health. Source material: blood.

Here the CDR3 reads CASSDRAGELFF. The CDR3 region has the DNA TGTGCCAGCAGCGACAGGGCCGGGGAGCTGTTTTTT. The chain combines TRBV6-6 with TRBJ2-2; TRBD1 matches 7 bases. V shed 6 bases, J shed 6 bases, and the junction held 1 base outside the gene matches. This CDR3 is 12 amino acids long. CDR1 and CDR2 from the germline V gene are MNHNY and SVGAGI (reference sequence).